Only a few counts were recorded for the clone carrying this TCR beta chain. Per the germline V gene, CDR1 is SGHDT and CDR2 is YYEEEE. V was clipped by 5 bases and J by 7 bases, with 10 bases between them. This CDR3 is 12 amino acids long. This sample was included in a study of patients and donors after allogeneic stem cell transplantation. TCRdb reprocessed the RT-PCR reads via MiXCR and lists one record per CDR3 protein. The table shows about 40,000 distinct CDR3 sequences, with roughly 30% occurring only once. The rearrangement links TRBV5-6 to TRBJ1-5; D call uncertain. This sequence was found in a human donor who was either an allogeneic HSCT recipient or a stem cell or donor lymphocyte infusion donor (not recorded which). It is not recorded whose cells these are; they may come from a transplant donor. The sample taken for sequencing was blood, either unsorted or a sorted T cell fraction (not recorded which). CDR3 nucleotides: TGTGCCAGCAGTAACATCGGCCAGCCCCAGCATTTT. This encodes CASSNIGQPQHF. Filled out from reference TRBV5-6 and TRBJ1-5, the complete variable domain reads DAGVTQSPTHLIKTRGQQVTLRCSPKSGHDTVSWYQQALGQGPQFIFQYYEEEERQRGNFPDRFSGHQFPNYSSELNVNALLLGDSALYLCASSNIGQPQHFGDGTRLSIL.